This TCR beta chain is drawn from a study of multiple sclerosis patients with progressive multifocal leukoencephalopathy. Notes on the study in general: In most PML patients, TRB repertoires appeared less diverse by entropy.

With respect to this clone: Its specificity is unknown.

Assay used: immunoSEQ multiplex PCR; TCRdb lists only in-frame clones, some missing. This table has tens of thousands of clones, 85% to 90% appearing once. Indicated time point: time of PML onset. At PML onset, T3 blood samples were taken. The TCR comes from a woman in her 30s with progressive multifocal leukoencephalopathy. Source: PBMCs, taken from a patient treated with natalizumab.

This CDR3 reads CASGPGTGFSIGELFF. For the CDR3, the DNA is TGTGCTAGTGGTCCCGGGACAGGGTTTTCTATCGGGGAGCTGTTTTTT. This sequence joins TRBV12-5 and TRBJ2-2; 9 bases align to TRBD1. The germline V gene encodes CDR1 LGHNT and CDR2 FRNRAP. The CDR3 has 16 amino acids. Trimming cost V 5 bases and J 7 bases; bases outside gene matches: 11.